The rows below give T cell receptor beta chains drawn from one sample of a study of blood T cells in healthy people across ages. TCRdb called the 5' RACE reads again in MiXCR, with one record for every CDR3 protein. The sample lists approximately 800,000 distinct CDR3 sequences, approximately 25% occurring once. The data were also submitted as part of a second study, on T cells of mothers and their children.

Sequencing input: blood. These receptors originate from a boy younger than 18 in good health. Both conserved end residues are part of each CDR3. D genes are given only for firm matches. Not all rows give a size; the values are once, few, many and, for expanded clones, a class.

TRBD1	TRBV19	TRBJ2-2	few	TGTGCCAGTAGTACCAGGGACAGCACCGGGGAGCTGTTTTTT	CASSTRDSTGELFF
TRBD2	TRBV6-1	TRBJ2-1	few	TGTGCCAGCAGAACACTAGCGGGGGTCTCCTACAATGAGCAGTTCTTC	CASRTLAGVSYNEQFF
TRBD1	TRBV28	TRBJ2-4	many	TGTGCCAGCAGCTTACAGGGGCTAGCCAAAAACATTCAGTACTTC	CASSLQGLAKNIQYF
-	TRBV29-1	TRBJ2-1	-	TGCAGCGTTGTTCGCGGGACCTACTACAATGAGCAGTTCTTC	CSVVRGTYYNEQFF
-	TRBV6-5	TRBJ1-2	few	TGTGCCAGCAGGAGGTTCGGGGGCTACACCTTC	CASRRFGGYTF
TRBD2	TRBV29-1	TRBJ2-5	few	TGCAGCGTCAGGACTAGCGGGAGAGCAGAGACCCAGTACTTC	CSVRTSGRAETQYF
-	TRBV6-6	TRBJ2-3	-	TGTGCCAGCAGTTACGAGGGGCTGGTATTAGATACGCAGTATTTT	CASSYEGLVLDTQYF
TRBD1	TRBV3-1	TRBJ1-1	few	TGTGCCAGCAGCCCAGGGACAGGGGCCTACACTGAAGCTTTCTTT	CASSPGTGAYTEAFF
-	TRBV5-5	TRBJ2-5	-	TGTGCCAGCAGCTTGGGTCTCACTTGGCCCGGGGAGACCCAGTACTTC	CASSLGLTWPGETQYF
TRBD2	TRBV20-1	TRBJ2-1	-	TGCAGTGCTAAGGGGACTAGCGGGATTTTCTATGAGCAGTTCTTC	CSAKGTSGIFYEQFF
-	TRBV20-1	TRBJ2-2	once	TGCAGTGCTAGTACAGTGATCACCGGGGAGCTGTTTTTT	CSASTVITGELFF
TRBD1	TRBV18	TRBJ1-1	-	TGTGCCAGCCAGGGACAGGGCCAGATGAACACTGAAGCTTTCTTT	CASQGQGQMNTEAFF
TRBD1	TRBV7-8	TRBJ2-5	few	TGTGCCAGCAGCTTATTGGGGCCGGGACAGGCGCTAGGGACCCAGTACTTC	CASSLLGPGQALGTQYF
-	TRBV2	TRBJ1-2	-	TGTGCCAGCAGTGACGTATCAGGGTGGTATGGCTACACCTTC	CASSDVSGWYGYTF
-	TRBV28	TRBJ2-7	few	TGTGCCAGCGGACGATACGAGCAGTACTTC	CASGRYEQYF
TRBD2	TRBV3-1	TRBJ2-7	-	TGTGCCAGCAGCCAAGAGGGACTAGCATCGCGCGAGCAGTACTTC	CASSQEGLASREQYF
-	TRBV10-3	TRBJ2-5	-	TGTGCCATCAGTGAGTCGGGCTGGCAAGAGACCCAGTACTTC	CAISESGWQETQYF
-	TRBV6-2/TRBV6-3	TRBJ2-5	many	TGTGCCAGCAGTCTGGACGAAAAAGAGGCCCAGTACTTC	CASSLDEKEAQYF
-	TRBV20-1	TRBJ2-7	few	TGCAGTCCCTCGAACGGCCCCGAGCAGTACTTC	CSPSNGPEQYF
-	TRBV15	TRBJ2-5	-	TGTGCCACCAGCAGAGATCAAACAGAAGAGACCCAGTACTTC	CATSRDQTEETQYF
-	TRBV7-2	TRBJ2-5	-	TGTGCCAGCAGCTTAGAAGGGGCCGGCGGATTCACCCAGTACTTC	CASSLEGAGGFTQYF
-	TRBV12-3/TRBV12-4	TRBJ2-7	-	TGTGCCAGCAGCGACAGACAGGCACTTCTATACGCGCAGTACTTC	CASSDRQALLYAQYF
-	TRBV28	TRBJ2-4	many	-	CASSSSVSFKNIQYF
-	TRBV7-9	TRBJ2-1	-	TGTGCCAGCAGCTTCGGGACCCTAGCCGAGGAGCAGTTCTTC	CASSFGTLAEEQFF
TRBD2	TRBV2	TRBJ2-5	few	TGTGCCAGCACTGGCACTAGCGGCCCCCGAGAGACCCAGTACTTC	CASTGTSGPRETQYF
-	TRBV7-3	TRBJ1-2	-	TGTGCCAGCAGCCCAGAAGGACAGATTAACTATGGCTACACCTTC	CASSPEGQINYGYTF
-	TRBV11-2	TRBJ2-3	few	TGTGCCAGCAGCCAGGCGCGCAGGGAGCAGTATTTT	CASSQARREQYF
TRBD1	TRBV25-1	TRBJ2-7	many	TGTGCCAGCCAGCATGACAGGGAAGGATCGAGGGAGCAGTACTTC	CASQHDREGSREQYF
-	TRBV14	TRBJ1-1	once	TGTGCCAGCAGCCAGAAGCGCGGAATCGGGGACACTGAAGCTTTCTTT	CASSQKRGIGDTEAFF
-	TRBV27	TRBJ2-7	-	TGTGCCAGCAGTCTAACGGCCGCCTACGAGCAGTACTTC	CASSLTAAYEQYF
TRBD2	TRBV7-8	TRBJ2-5	-	TGTGCCAGCAGCTCGGGACTAGCGGGAGTTCAAAAGACCCAGTACTTC	CASSSGLAGVQKTQYF